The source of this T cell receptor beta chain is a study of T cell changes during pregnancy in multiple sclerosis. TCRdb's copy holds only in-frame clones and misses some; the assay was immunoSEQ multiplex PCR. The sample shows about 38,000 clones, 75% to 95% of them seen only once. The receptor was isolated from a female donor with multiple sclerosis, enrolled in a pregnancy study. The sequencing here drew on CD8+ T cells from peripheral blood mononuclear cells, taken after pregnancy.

CDR3 nucleotides: TGTGCCAGCAGCTCCGGGACAGGGAATGAAAAACTGTTTTTT. Protein product: CASSSGTGNEKLFF. V usage is TRBV9 and J usage is TRBJ1-4; 9 nucleotides match TRBD1. Germline CDR1 is SGDLS and CDR2 is YYNGEE. With 4 bases clipped from V and 5 bases from J, the junction kept 3 bases outside the gene matches. The CDR3 totals 14 residues.